These T cell receptor beta chains were read from a single sample in a study of T cells in Graves' hyperthyroidism and ophthalmopathy. Each CDR3 protein is one row after TCRdb ran MiXCR on the multiplex PCR reads. The table has a few hundred thousand distinct CDR3 sequences, 14% to 15% seen once. Sequenced input: blood. These receptors were taken from a woman in her 30s with Graves' hyperthyroidism. Both conserved end residues are part of each CDR3. The order of the fields is V gene, J gene, clone size, D gene, CDR3 DNA, CDR3 protein. The D gene is left open where the match is weak. Clone size appears in some rows only: once, few, many, or a class for an expanded clone.

V: TRBV20-1; J: TRBJ1-1; size: many; D: .; DNA: TGCAGTGCAAACTCCGGGACACAGGATAATGAAGCTTTCTTT; CDR3: CSANSGTQDNEAFF
V: TRBV28; J: TRBJ2-1; size: many; D: TRBD2; DNA: TGTGCCAGCAGTTTGTCGCACGGGGCGGGAGGCTACAATGAGCAGTTCTTC; CDR3: CASSLSHGAGGYNEQFF
V: TRBV11-2; J: TRBJ2-5; size: .; D: TRBD2; DNA: TGTGCCAGCAGCTTGGAAGGGACTAGCACGTATGGGGAGACCCAGTACTTC; CDR3: CASSLEGTSTYGETQYF
V: TRBV20-1; J: TRBJ2-5; size: many; D: TRBD2; DNA: TGCAGTGCTAGACTAGCGGGAGGAGGCCAGTACTTC; CDR3: CSARLAGGGQYF
V: TRBV28; J: TRBJ1-5; size: .; D: .; DNA: TGTGCCAGCAGTTTGGATGGTTATCAGTCCCAGCATTTT; CDR3: CASSLDGYQSQHF
V: TRBV12-3/TRBV12-4; J: TRBJ1-2; size: few; D: .; DNA: TGTGCCAGCAGTTTGGGGGGGCGCGACTATGGCTACACCTTC; CDR3: CASSLGGRDYGYTF
V: TRBV2; J: TRBJ2-4; size: many; D: TRBD1; DNA: TGTGCCAGCAGGGACGGGACAGGGGGATCTCTAGCCAAAAACATTCAGTACTTC; CDR3: CASRDGTGGSLAKNIQYF
V: TRBV6-1; J: TRBJ1-2; size: .; D: .; DNA: TGTGCCAGCAGCAAACTAACTAACTATGGCTACACCTTC; CDR3: CASSKLTNYGYTF
V: TRBV27; J: TRBJ2-3; size: few; D: .; DNA: TGTGCCAGCAGTTTGCGACTACTCAACACAGATACGCAGTATTTT; CDR3: CASSLRLLNTDTQYF
V: TRBV6-1; J: TRBJ2-7; size: few; D: .; DNA: TGTGCCAGCCGCATGTCCACCTACGAGCAGTACTTC; CDR3: CASRMSTYEQYF
V: TRBV28; J: TRBJ1-2; size: many; D: .; DNA: TGTGCCAGCAGACAACAGGGAGGGGCCTATGGCTACACCTTC; CDR3: CASRQQGGAYGYTF
V: TRBV9; J: TRBJ2-5; size: many; D: .; DNA: TGTGCCAGCAGCGTAGGGACCCTCCAAGAGACCCAGTACTTC; CDR3: CASSVGTLQETQYF
V: TRBV2; J: TRBJ2-1; size: many; D: .; DNA: TGTGCCAGCAGGCCGACGGGTGAGCAGTTCTTC; CDR3: CASRPTGEQFF
V: TRBV10-1; J: TRBJ1-5; size: .; D: .; DNA: TGCGCCAGCAGTACTCCTGAGGGGAAGCAGCCCCAGCATTTT; CDR3: CASSTPEGKQPQHF
V: TRBV5-1; J: TRBJ1-1; size: many; D: .; DNA: TGCGCCAGCAGGCCCGGGGCCTCTGGCACTATGAACACTGAAGCTTTCTTT; CDR3: CASRPGASGTMNTEAFF
V: TRBV7-9; J: TRBJ2-3; size: many; D: .; DNA: TGTGCCAGCAGCCCACGAGGGGTAGCAGATACGCAGTATTTT; CDR3: CASSPRGVADTQYF
V: TRBV6-5; J: TRBJ2-1; size: .; D: TRBD2; DNA: TGTGCCAGCAGTTACTCTAGCGGGAGAGGGGTTGAGCAGTTCTTC; CDR3: CASSYSSGRGVEQFF
V: TRBV27; J: TRBJ2-3; size: few; D: .; DNA: TGTGCCAGCAGTTTGGGCAGGGACACAGATACGCAGTATTTT; CDR3: CASSLGRDTDTQYF
V: TRBV6-1; J: TRBJ2-5; size: many; D: TRBD1; DNA: TGTGCCAGCAGGACAGGGTACCAAGAGACCCAGTACTTC; CDR3: CASRTGYQETQYF
V: TRBV3-1; J: TRBJ1-3; size: many; D: .; DNA: TGTGCCAGCAGCCAACTTGATGGAAACACCATATATTTT; CDR3: CASSQLDGNTIYF
V: TRBV3-1; J: TRBJ2-3; size: .; D: TRBD2; DNA: TGTGCCAGCAGCACCCAGCGGGGTTTAGATACGCAGTATTTT; CDR3: CASSTQRGLDTQYF
V: TRBV9; J: TRBJ2-1; size: .; D: TRBD2; DNA: TGTGCCAGCAGCGTACCCTCCTCTCCGTTGACTAGCGGGAGGAAGGATGAGCAGTTCTTC; CDR3: CASSVPSSPLTSGRKDEQFF
V: TRBV27; J: TRBJ2-2; size: .; D: .; DNA: TGTGCCAGCAGTTTATTAGCGGCCCACGGGGAGCTGTTTTTT; CDR3: CASSLLAAHGELFF
V: TRBV2; J: TRBJ1-3; size: .; D: .; DNA: TGTGCCAGCAGCTCAGGCGTCTCTGGAAACACCATATATTTT; CDR3: CASSSGVSGNTIYF
V: TRBV6-1; J: TRBJ2-7; size: .; D: .; DNA: TGTGCCAGCAGTCGGGACCACCAGGAGCAGTACTTC; CDR3: CASSRDHQEQYF
V: TRBV3-1; J: TRBJ1-4; size: many; D: .; DNA: TGTGCCAGCAGCCAAGTCTGGTCAGTTGCAACTAATGAAAAACTGTTTTTT; CDR3: CASSQVWSVATNEKLFF
V: TRBV28; J: TRBJ1-2; size: .; D: .; DNA: TGTGCCAGCAGTTTTCGTGCAGGAAATAACTATGGCTACACCTTC; CDR3: CASSFRAGNNYGYTF
V: TRBV28; J: TRBJ2-1; size: .; D: TRBD2; DNA: TGTGCCAGCAGTGAGCCTAGCGGGAGTTCCTACAATGAGCAGTTCTTC; CDR3: CASSEPSGSSYNEQFF
V: TRBV7-2; J: TRBJ2-1; size: many; D: .; DNA: TGTGCCAGCAGCTCGGGGTTTGCGGGGACTTACAATGAGCAGTTCTTC; CDR3: CASSSGFAGTYNEQFF
V: TRBV5-5; J: TRBJ2-5; size: few; D: .; DNA: TGTGCCAGCAGCTTGGAGGCAGGGGAAGGGACCCAGTACTTC; CDR3: CASSLEAGEGTQYF
V: TRBV27; J: TRBJ2-3; size: many; D: .; DNA: TGTGCCAGCACCCCAGCCAGGGTGGTCGGCACAGATACGCAGTATTTT; CDR3: CASTPARVVGTDTQYF
V: TRBV3-1; J: TRBJ2-5; size: .; D: TRBD2; DNA: TGTGCCAGCAGCCTCAATAGCGGGGAAGGAGAGACCCAGTACTTC; CDR3: CASSLNSGEGETQYF
V: TRBV28; J: TRBJ2-7; size: .; D: TRBD2; DNA: TGTGCCAGCAGTTCGACCGGGACTAGCCCCCGCGAGCAGTACTTC; CDR3: CASSSTGTSPREQYF
V: TRBV20-1; J: TRBJ1-1; size: few; D: .; DNA: TGCAGTGCCGTGGGGTGGGAAATGAACACTGAAGCTTTCTTT; CDR3: CSAVGWEMNTEAFF
V: TRBV11-2; J: TRBJ1-4; size: many; D: .; DNA: TGTGCCAGCAGCTCTAATAGGGGGGCAACTAATGAAAAACTGTTTTTT; CDR3: CASSSNRGATNEKLFF
V: TRBV28; J: TRBJ1-2; size: .; D: TRBD1; DNA: TGTGCCAGCAGTTCCCCACGGGTGGGACAGAGCTATGGCTACACCTTC; CDR3: CASSSPRVGQSYGYTF
V: TRBV4-2; J: TRBJ1-4; size: few; D: .; DNA: TGTGCCAGCAGCCAAGGGTCCGGGACTACTAATGAAAAACTGTTTTTT; CDR3: CASSQGSGTTNEKLFF
V: TRBV11-2; J: TRBJ2-7; size: .; D: .; DNA: TGTGCCAGCAGCTTAGAGACGGGGGCCTCCTACGAGCAGTACTTC; CDR3: CASSLETGASYEQYF
V: TRBV20-1; J: TRBJ2-7; size: many; D: .; DNA: TGCAGTGCTGGGGGTGGCAACTCCTACGAGCAGTACTTC; CDR3: CSAGGGNSYEQYF
V: TRBV5-6; J: TRBJ1-2; size: many; D: .; DNA: TGTGCCAGCAGCTTCAGGGGTGGCTACACCTTC; CDR3: CASSFRGGYTF
V: TRBV20-1; J: TRBJ2-1; size: many; D: .; DNA: TGCAGTGCTATGGGACTGGGGGATCCCTACAATGAGCAGTTCTTC; CDR3: CSAMGLGDPYNEQFF
V: TRBV6-5; J: TRBJ1-2; size: .; D: .; DNA: TGTGCCAGCAGTTACACCCTAGTGAGATCTAACTATGGCTACACCTTC; CDR3: CASSYTLVRSNYGYTF
V: TRBV20-1; J: TRBJ2-7; size: many; D: .; DNA: TGCAGTGCTAGAGTAGGAGCCTACGAGCAGTACTTC; CDR3: CSARVGAYEQYF
V: TRBV19; J: TRBJ1-1; size: .; D: .; DNA: TGTGCCAGTAGTATAGGCCGTTGGGACACTGAAGCTTTCTTT; CDR3: CASSIGRWDTEAFF